The 30 T cell receptor beta chains below come from one sample, sequenced in a study of post-analysis software for immune sequencing data. The antigens of these receptors remain unknown. Incorporated into the TCR beta cDNA libraries were unique molecular identifiers, which served to reduce PCR and sequencing biases. One entry per CDR3 protein results from TCRdb running MiXCR on the PCR reads. The sample holds fewer than 850,000 distinct CDR3 sequences, roughly 29% seen once. Notes on the study in general: The study found TRBV5-6, TRBV5-1 and TRBV20-1 among five TRBV segments more frequent in patients than controls.

What was sequenced was blood. All receptors derive from a girl between 5 and 17 years old with multiple sclerosis.

This clonotype has more than one count but fewer than ten. The rearrangement joins TRBV7-8 to TRBJ2-5; no reliable D call. Looked up from germline, CDR1 is SGHVS and CDR2 is FQNEAQ. Trimming took off 5 bases at V and 2 bases at J, with 12 bases between the two ends. This CDR3 spans 14 amino acids. CDR3 nucleotides: TGTGCCAGCAGCCCGGCGAGTGTACAAGAGACCCAGTACTTC. Translated, it gives CASSPASVQETQYF.

This clonotype has ten or more counts. The chain links TRBV6-5 to TRBJ2-3, with a possible D match to TRBD2 (5 bases). V lost 11 bases to trimming and J lost 4 bases, with 13 bases between them. This CDR3 is built from 12 residues. Germline V lookup: CDR1 MNHEY, CDR2 SVGAGI. The CDR3 sequence: CAATSLADTQYF. CDR3 DNA: TGTGCCGCAACCTCACTAGCAGATACGCAGTATTTT.

This clonotype was seen only a few times. V usage is TRBV20-1 and J usage is TRBJ2-7; 11 bases align to TRBD2. The CDR3 is 17 residues long. Per the germline V gene, CDR1 is DFQATT and CDR2 is SNEGSKA (reference sequence). The V segment lost 1 base and the J segment 6 bases; nucleotides outside the gene matches: 14. The DNA for the CDR3 is TGCAGTGCTAGAGCCAAACTAAGACTAGCGGGATTTTTCGAGCAGTACTTC. Translated, it gives CSARAKLRLAGFFEQYF.

This sequence joins TRBV20-1 and TRBJ1-5; the match to TRBD1 covers 9 bases. The CDR3 is 17 residues long. With 3 bases clipped from V and 3 bases from J, the junction kept 12 bases outside the gene matches. CDR1 and CDR2 from the germline V gene are DFQATT and SNEGSKA (reference sequence). The CDR3 DNA is TGCAGTGCTAGGACCTGGACAGGGGTGGTAGTCAATCAGCCCCAGCATTTT. Amino acids: CSARTWTGVVVNQPQHF.

A few counts support this clonotype. This rearrangement joins TRBV7-2 to TRBJ2-7; tentative D call: TRBD1 (6 bases). In germline, CDR1 is SGHTA, CDR2 FQGNSA. The V end lost 1 base, the J end lost 3 bases, and 13 bases lay between the germline ends. This CDR3 has 15 amino acids. CDR3 nucleotide sequence: TGTGCCAGCAGCTTAGTTGTTGGGACAAACTACGAGCAGTACTTC. Its protein is CASSLVVGTNYEQYF. The complete variable domain, with remaining parts taken from reference TRBV7-2 and TRBJ2-7, reads GAGVSQSPSNKVTEKGKDVELRCDPISGHTALYWYRQSLGQGLEFLIYFQGNSAPDKSGLPSDRFSAERTGGSVSTLTIQRTQQEDSAVYLCASSLVVGTNYEQYFGPGTRLTVT.

The chain is built from TRBV7-2 and TRBJ2-5; no clear D gene. Germline assignment: CDR1 SGHTA and CDR2 FQGNSA. Between the trimmed V and J ends, which lost 6 bases and 5 bases, there was a span of 13 bases. The CDR3 runs 13 residues. This CDR3 reads CASRPRTGETQYF. DNA of the CDR3: TGTGCCAGCAGACCTAGGACCGGGGAGACCCAGTACTTC.

This chain joins TRBV29-1 and TRBJ1-2, with D maybe TRBD1 (6 bases). The germline V gene has CDR1 SQVTM and CDR2 ANQGSEA. V lost 4 bases and J lost 8, with 11 bases in between. The CDR3 has 11 amino acids. The DNA for the CDR3 is TGCAGCGTTGGGACAGTCTTCGGCTACACCTTC. It specifies CSVGTVFGYTF.

V is TRBV5-1 and J is TRBJ2-7; 9 bases align to TRBD1. V was clipped by 2 bases and J by 12 bases; unmatched bases: 15. CDR1 is SGHRS, CDR2 YFSETQ, per germline. This CDR3 spans 15 amino acids. For the CDR3, the DNA is TGCGCCAGCAGCTTTTCGGGACAGGGCCAAGAGACCCGGTACTTC. It encodes CASSFSGQGQETRYF.

The genes are TRBV7-2 and TRBJ2-7; TRBD1 matches at 10 bases. The CDR3 is made up of 15 amino acids. Germline loops: CDR1 SGHTA, CDR2 FQGNSA. Losses at the gene ends were 4 bases for V and 3 bases for J; bases not matched to a gene: 6. CDR3 sequence reads: CASSWPGQGLYEQYF. The CDR3 DNA is TGTGCCAGCAGCTGGCCGGGACAGGGGCTCTACGAGCAGTACTTC.

This clonotype came up a few times. The J gene is TRBJ2-3, the V gene TRBV4-3; 8 bases line up with TRBD2. The CDR3 sequence is 15 residues long. Trimming removed 0 bases from V and 4 bases from J; junction bases left unmatched: 3. Germline V gives CDR1 LGHNA, CDR2 YSLEER. CDR3 nucleotide sequence: TGCGCCAGCAGCCAAGATCCAGCGGGGGCAGATACGCAGTATTTT. Amino acid sequence: CASSQDPAGADTQYF.

This chain joins TRBV4-1 and TRBJ2-5, with 8 bases identical to TRBD1. The CDR3 has 16 residues. Germline V gene lookup returns CDR1 MGHRA and CDR2 YSYEKL. The V gene end was trimmed by 6 bases and the J gene end by 2 bases; junction bases not matched to a gene: 11. CDR3 protein: CASSSGQGPLQETQYF. CDR3 nucleotide sequence: TGCGCCAGCAGTTCCGGACAGGGTCCTCTTCAAGAGACCCAGTACTTC.

The chain carries TRBV9 and TRBJ2-4, with D possibly being TRBD1 (5 bases). The CDR3 totals 15 residues. Trimming left V 4 bases short and J 13 bases short, with 24 bases between. Per germline, CDR1 SGDLS and CDR2 YYNGEE. Here the CDR3 DNA reads TGTGCCAGCAGCCAAAGGGGTATCGGCTACAATGAGCAGTACTTC. It translates to CASSQRGIGYNEQYF.

This clonotype was seen a handful of times. The chain couples TRBV27 to TRBJ1-1; D remains ambiguous. The CDR3 sequence is 13 residues long. Between the trimmed V and J ends, which lost 3 bases and 6 bases, there was a span of 11 bases. Germline V lookup: CDR1 MNHEY, CDR2 SMNVEV (reference sequence). CDR3 sequence (DNA): TGTGCCAGCAGTTTTACAAAAGCTTCTGAAGCTTTCTTT. It codes for CASSFTKASEAFF.

The sample holds a few counts of this clonotype. The genes are TRBV7-2 and TRBJ2-7; TRBD2 aligns across 10 bases. This CDR3 is 14 amino acids long. CDR1 and CDR2 from the germline V gene are SGHTA and FQGNSA. With V trimmed by 3 bases and J by 5 bases, 4 bases remained unmatched. The DNA of the CDR3 is TGTGCCAGCAGCTTCACTAGCGGGGACCACGAGCAGTACTTC. This translates into CASSFTSGDHEQYF.

The J gene is TRBJ2-5, the V gene TRBV29-1; D is undetermined. The V end lost 1 base, the J end lost 4 bases, and 16 bases lay between the germline ends. Germline CDR1 and CDR2: SQVTM and ANQGSEA. This CDR3 has 15 residues. The CDR3 DNA is TGCAGCGTTGAAGGGCCGAGTTCTTACGGAGAGACCCAGTACTTC. Translating gives CSVEGPSSYGETQYF. The entire variable domain, with the rest obtained from reference TRBV29-1 and TRBJ2-5, is as follows: SAVISQKPSRDICQRGTSLTIQCQVDSQVTMMFWYRQQPGQSLTLIATANQGSEATYESGFVIDKFPISRPNLTFSTLTVSNMSPEDSSIYLCSVEGPSSYGETQYFGPGTRLLVL.

The V call is TRBV29-1, the J call TRBJ1-1, with D possibly matching TRBD1 (5 bases). V lost 0 bases and J lost 7, with 15 bases in between. CDR3 size: 14 residues. From germline, CDR1 is SQVTM and CDR2 ANQGSEA. The CDR3 DNA reads TGCAGCGTTGAAGATCGAAGGCGGGGGGTTGAAGCTTTCTTT. Its protein is CSVEDRRRGVEAFF.

This clonotype was counted between two and nine times. This chain connects TRBV12-3 or TRBV12-4 to TRBJ2-2, with D unclear. The CDR3 contains 12 residues. V was trimmed by 6 bases and J by 7 bases, leaving 9 bases between them. The CDR3 DNA sequence: TGTGCCAGCAGCTTCAGTAACGGGGAGCTGTTTTTT. This sequence encodes CASSFSNGELFF.

V gene TRBV18 combines with J gene TRBJ1-1; 8 bases map to TRBD1. The trim removed 2 bases at V and 1 base at J, leaving 9 bases unmatched. This CDR3 spans 17 amino acids. Germline-derived CDR1 and CDR2 are KGHSH and LQKENI. The DNA for the CDR3 is TGTGCCAGCTCACCATTTGGGACCGGGACAGGGAACACTGAAGCTTTCTTT. Protein product: CASSPFGTGTGNTEAFF.

V usage is TRBV20-1 and J usage is TRBJ1-5; 7 bases fit TRBD1. V lost 5 bases, J lost 1 base, and 5 bases stayed unmatched. The CDR3 has 14 residues. The germline gives CDR1 DFQATT, CDR2 SNEGSKA (reference sequence). The CDR3 DNA follows: TGCAGTGCTCCCCCGGGACAGAGCAATCAGCCCCAGCATTTT. The encoded protein is CSAPPGQSNQPQHF.

This clonotype was detected only a few times. The rearrangement links TRBV7-2 to TRBJ2-2; D unclear. The CDR3 is 13 residues long. Germline assignment: CDR1 SGHTA and CDR2 FQGNSA. Trimming left V 0 bases short and J 3 bases short, with 2 bases between. The CDR3: CASSLAYTGELFF. The CDR3 DNA sequence: TGTGCCAGCAGCTTAGCCTACACCGGGGAGCTGTTTTTT.

A word on this clonotype: A read error may produce the germline difference seen at one junction end. The chain employs TRBV3-1 and TRBJ2-3; perhaps D is TRBD1 or TRBD2 (5 bases each). The CDR3 extends over 18 amino acids. From germline, CDR1 is LGHDT and CDR2 YNNKEL (reference sequence). CDR3 protein: CAGSQEHLGTRSTDTQYF. The CDR3, as DNA: TGTGCCGGCAGCCAAGAACATCTCGGGACCCGGAGCACAGATACGCAGTATTTT.

The chain carries TRBV20-1 and TRBJ2-1; TRBD2 agrees at 13 bases. Per the germline V gene, CDR1 is DFQATT and CDR2 is SNEGSKA (reference sequence). This CDR3 is built from 16 residues. CDR3 protein: CSPGLAGTVGYNEQFF. The CDR3 region has the DNA TGCAGCCCGGGACTAGCGGGAACCGTCGGGTACAATGAGCAGTTCTTC.

The V and J genes are TRBV29-1 and TRBJ1-1; maybe TRBD1 (5 bases). This CDR3 has 13 residues. Trimming pared 7 bases from V and 4 bases from J, leaving 16 bases between. From germline, CDR1 is SQVTM and CDR2 ANQGSEA. DNA of the CDR3: TGCAGCGCTGGTCTCGTGGGGGGCACTGAAGCTTTCTTT. Translated, it gives CSAGLVGGTEAFF.

This chain links TRBV2 with TRBJ2-5; 9 positions agree with TRBD2. This CDR3 spans 19 amino acids. From germline, CDR1 is SNHLY and CDR2 FYNNEI. The V and J ends lost 2 bases and 5 bases, in that order; junction bases with no gene match: 18. The CDR3 is CASSELLLAGASGTETQYF. DNA of the CDR3: TGTGCCAGCAGTGAATTGTTGTTAGCGGGGGCTTCTGGGACTGAGACCCAGTACTTC.

This clonotype has just a few counts. The rearrangement links TRBV25-1 to TRBJ2-1; the match to TRBD2 covers 7 bases. The V and J ends lost 8 bases and 0 bases, in that order; junction bases with no gene match: 7. This CDR3 comprises 15 residues. Germline loops: CDR1 MGHDK, CDR2 SYGVNS. The CDR3 nucleotides are TGTGCCAGCCAAGCGGGGTTACACTCCTACAATGAGCAGTTCTTC. This sequence encodes CASQAGLHSYNEQFF.

The V and J genes are TRBV29-1 and TRBJ2-7, with TRBD2 matching 7 bases. The ends lost 6 bases at V and 4 bases at J; junction bases unmatched: 12. The CDR3 has 14 residues. The V gene's germline CDR1 is SQVTM and CDR2 ANQGSEA. The CDR3 region is CSVRRSASGYEQYF. The CDR3 DNA sequence: TGCAGCGTGCGACGGTCGGCTAGCGGATACGAGCAGTACTTC.

In its sample, this clonotype was seen a few times. The V gene is TRBV28, the J gene TRBJ1-1; a weak D match, TRBD1 (5 bases). The CDR3 runs to 14 residues. Germline loops: CDR1 MDHEN, CDR2 SYDVKM. Trimming took 7 bases from V and 7 from J, leaving 19 bases between them. The CDR3: CASIRGDGYGEAFF. CDR3 in DNA: TGTGCCAGCATCCGAGGGGATGGGTACGGTGAAGCTTTCTTT.

This clonotype was counted between two and nine times. The chain has TRBV7-2 and TRBJ2-1; TRBD2 might be the D (6 bases). Trimming left V 8 bases short and J 6 bases short, with 14 bases between. Germline assignment: CDR1 SGHTA and CDR2 FQGNSA. CDR3 size: 13 residues. CDR3 sequence reads: CASWGDPFNEQFF. CDR3 sequence (DNA): TGTGCCAGCTGGGGGGACCCCTTCAATGAGCAGTTCTTC.

This clonotype was found a few times. This chain uses TRBV7-9 with TRBJ2-1; no firm D call. Germline V gene data show CDR1 as SEHNR and CDR2 as FQNEAQ (reference sequence). The V and J ends lost 5 bases and 6 bases respectively, with 8 bases between them. The CDR3 has 12 residues. For the CDR3, the DNA is TGTGCCAGCAGCCTCACCCCCAATGAGCAGTTCTTC. Protein sequence: CASSLTPNEQFF.

In this sample, this clonotype turned up many times. The CDR3 nucleotides are TGTGCCAGCAGAACAGGACTAGCGGGTCCAGAGACCCAGTACTTC. This encodes CASRTGLAGPETQYF. The chain is built from TRBV7-2 and TRBJ2-5, with 11 bases identical to TRBD2. Trimming took 6 bases from V and 4 from J; bases not matched to a gene: 7. The CDR3 is 15 amino acids. Germline values: CDR1 SGHTA, CDR2 FQGNSA.